This T cell receptor beta chain was documented in a study of blood T cell repertoires in COVID-19. The table came from immunoSEQ multiplex PCR; TCRdb's copy has only in-frame clones and leaves some out. The top ten hold under 5% of the sample, which has approximately 230,000 clones, about 89% seen once. Per germline, CDR1 SGHAT and CDR2 FQNNGV. The V and J ends lost 4 bases and 8 bases, in that order; junction bases with no gene match: 10. This CDR3 has 16 residues. The TCR was taken from a woman aged 25 to 39 who had recovered from COVID-19. The source material was PBMCs or T cells enriched from blood (not recorded which). This chain joins TRBV11-2 and TRBJ2-1; TRBD2 matches at 11 bases. CDR3 sequence (DNA): TGTGCCAGCAGCTCCCAACTAGCGGGAGATCTCCATGAGCAGTTCTTC. It yields the protein CASSSQLAGDLHEQFF.